This T cell receptor (beta chain) was sequenced during a study of CD8 T cells in ankylosing spondylitis. TCRdb reprocessed the 5' RACE reads with MiXCR, giving one entry per CDR3 protein. This table has 400,000 to 450,000 distinct CDR3 sequences, 17% appearing once. General observations from the study: A TCR beta motif of several highly homologous variants seemed to mark ankylosing spondylitis blood. Previously reported in reactive arthritis synovial fluid and blood were some of the motif variants.

This clonotype was seen only a few times. Its antigen is not identified. The clonotype was recovered from a male donor with ankylosing spondylitis. Sequencing was done on a sample of blood, either unsorted or a sorted T cell fraction (not recorded which).

CDR3 coding DNA: TGTGCCAGCAGTCCGGGACAGGGGGCTAGATACGAGCAGTACTTC. This sequence encodes CASSPGQGARYEQYF. The chain employs TRBV27 and TRBJ2-7; 12 bases agree with TRBD1. V shed 5 bases, J shed 4 bases, and the junction held 6 bases outside the gene matches. The V gene's germline CDR1 is MNHEY and CDR2 SMNVEV (reference sequence). The CDR3 extends over 15 amino acids.